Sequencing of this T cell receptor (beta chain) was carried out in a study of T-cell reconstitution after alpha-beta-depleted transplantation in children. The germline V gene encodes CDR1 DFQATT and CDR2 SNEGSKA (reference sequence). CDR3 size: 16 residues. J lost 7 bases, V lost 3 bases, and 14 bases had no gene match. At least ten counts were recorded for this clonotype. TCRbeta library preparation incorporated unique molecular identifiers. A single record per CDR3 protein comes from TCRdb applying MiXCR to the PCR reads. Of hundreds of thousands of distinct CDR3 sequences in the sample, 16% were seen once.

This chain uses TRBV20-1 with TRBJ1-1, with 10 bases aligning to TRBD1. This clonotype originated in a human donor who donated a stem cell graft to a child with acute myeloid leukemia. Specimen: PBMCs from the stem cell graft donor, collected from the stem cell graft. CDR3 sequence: CSASTAVGTGEGEAFF. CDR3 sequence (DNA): TGCAGTGCTAGCACCGCCGTGGGGACAGGGGAAGGTGAAGCTTTCTTT.